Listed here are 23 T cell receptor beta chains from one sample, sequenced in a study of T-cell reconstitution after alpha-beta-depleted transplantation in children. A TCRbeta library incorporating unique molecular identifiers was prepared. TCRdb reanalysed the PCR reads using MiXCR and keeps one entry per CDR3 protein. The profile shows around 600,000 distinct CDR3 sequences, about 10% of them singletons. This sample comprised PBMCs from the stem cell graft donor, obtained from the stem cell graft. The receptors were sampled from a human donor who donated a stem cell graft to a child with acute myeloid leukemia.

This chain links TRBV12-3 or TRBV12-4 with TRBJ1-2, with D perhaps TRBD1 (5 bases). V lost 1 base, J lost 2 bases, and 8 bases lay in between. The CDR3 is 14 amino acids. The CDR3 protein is CASSLGGRNYGYTF. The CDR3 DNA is TGTGCCAGCAGTTTAGGGGGCAGGAACTATGGCTACACCTTC.

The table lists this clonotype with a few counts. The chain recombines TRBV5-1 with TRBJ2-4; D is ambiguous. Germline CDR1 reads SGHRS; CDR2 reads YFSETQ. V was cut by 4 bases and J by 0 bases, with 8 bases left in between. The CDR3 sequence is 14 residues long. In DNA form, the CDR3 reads TGCGCCAGCAGCCCTCTAGGAGCCAAAAACATTCAGTACTTC. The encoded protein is CASSPLGAKNIQYF. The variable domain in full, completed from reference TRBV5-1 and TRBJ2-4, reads KAGVTQTPRYLIKTRGQQVTLSCSPISGHRSVSWYQQTPGQGLQFLFEYFSETQRNKGNFPGRFSGRQFSNSRSEMNVSTLELGDSALYLCASSPLGAKNIQYFGAGTRLSVL.

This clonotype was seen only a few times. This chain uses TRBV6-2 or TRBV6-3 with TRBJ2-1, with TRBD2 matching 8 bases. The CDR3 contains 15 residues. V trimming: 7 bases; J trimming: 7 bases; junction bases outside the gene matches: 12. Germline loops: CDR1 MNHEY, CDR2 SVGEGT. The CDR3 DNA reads TGTGCCAGCATTTTAACCGGGACTAGATTAAATGAGCAGTTCTTC. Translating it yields CASILTGTRLNEQFF.

The CDR3 loop reads CASSANVEQFF. In DNA, the CDR3 is TGTGCCAGCAGCGCCAATGTTGAGCAGTTCTTC. V is TRBV7-2 and J is TRBJ2-1; D is unclear. The CDR3 covers 11 residues. Germline-derived CDR1 and CDR2 are SGHTA and FQGNSA. Deletions cut 5 bases from V and 9 bases from J, with 8 bases between.

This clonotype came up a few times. CDR3 loop: CASRLTSGSEYF. CDR3 DNA sequence: TGTGCCAGCAGGCTGACTAGCGGGAGTGAGTACTTC. This sequence joins TRBV2 and TRBJ2-7, with TRBD2 matching over 12 bases. The CDR3 sequence is 12 residues long. J lost 11 bases, V lost 6 bases, and 5 bases had no gene match. Germline V lookup: CDR1 SNHLY, CDR2 FYNNEI.

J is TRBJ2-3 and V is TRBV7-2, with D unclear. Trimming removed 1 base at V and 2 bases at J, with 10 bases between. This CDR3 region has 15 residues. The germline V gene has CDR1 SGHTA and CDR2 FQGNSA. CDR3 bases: TGTGCCAGCAGCTTAGAAGGCCAAGTCACAGATACGCAGTATTTT. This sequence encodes CASSLEGQVTDTQYF.

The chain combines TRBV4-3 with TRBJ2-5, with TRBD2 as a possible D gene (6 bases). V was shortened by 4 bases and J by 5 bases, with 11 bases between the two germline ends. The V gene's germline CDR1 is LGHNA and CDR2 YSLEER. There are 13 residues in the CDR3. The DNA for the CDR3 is TGCGCCAGCAGCCGTGGACTAAGGGAGACCCAGTACTTC. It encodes CASSRGLRETQYF.

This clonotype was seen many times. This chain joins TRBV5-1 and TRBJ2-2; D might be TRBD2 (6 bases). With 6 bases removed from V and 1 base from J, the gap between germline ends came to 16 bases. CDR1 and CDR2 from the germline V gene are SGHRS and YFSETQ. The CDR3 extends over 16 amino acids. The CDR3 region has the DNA TGCGCCAGCACGGGGGTTGGCGGCCGGAACACCGGGGAGCTGTTTTTT. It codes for CASTGVGGRNTGELFF.

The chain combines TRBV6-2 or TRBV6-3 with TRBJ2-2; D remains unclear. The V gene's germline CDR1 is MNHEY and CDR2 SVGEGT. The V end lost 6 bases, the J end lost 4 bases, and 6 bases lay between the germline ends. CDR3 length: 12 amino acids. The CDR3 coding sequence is TGTGCCAGCAGCCGGGCCACCGGGGAGCTGTTTTTT. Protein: CASSRATGELFF.

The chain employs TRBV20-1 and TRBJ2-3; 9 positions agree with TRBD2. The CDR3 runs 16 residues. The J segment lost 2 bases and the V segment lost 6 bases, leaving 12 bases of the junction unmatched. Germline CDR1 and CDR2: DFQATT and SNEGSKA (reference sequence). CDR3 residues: CSAPPRLAGFTDTQYF. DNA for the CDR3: TGCAGTGCCCCGCCCCGGCTAGCGGGGTTCACAGATACGCAGTATTTT.

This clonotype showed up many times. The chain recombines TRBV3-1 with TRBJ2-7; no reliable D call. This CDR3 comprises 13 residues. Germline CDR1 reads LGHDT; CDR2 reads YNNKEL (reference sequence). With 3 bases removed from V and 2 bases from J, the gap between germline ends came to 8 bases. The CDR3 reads CASSQWQAYEQYF. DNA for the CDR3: TGTGCCAGCAGCCAGTGGCAGGCCTACGAGCAGTACTTC.

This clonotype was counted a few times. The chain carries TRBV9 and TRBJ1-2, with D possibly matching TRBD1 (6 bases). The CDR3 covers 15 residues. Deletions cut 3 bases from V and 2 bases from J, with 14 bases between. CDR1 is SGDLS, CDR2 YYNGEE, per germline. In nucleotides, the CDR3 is TGTGCCAGCAGCGCGGGGGGGGCAGTAAACTATGGCTACACCTTC. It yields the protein CASSAGGAVNYGYTF.

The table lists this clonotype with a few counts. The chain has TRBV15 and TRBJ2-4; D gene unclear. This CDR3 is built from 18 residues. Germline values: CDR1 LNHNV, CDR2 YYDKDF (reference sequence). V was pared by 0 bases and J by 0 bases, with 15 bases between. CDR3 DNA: TGTGCCACCAGCAGAGAACCCCCCCGTTCGGGAGCCAAAAACATTCAGTACTTC. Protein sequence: CATSREPPRSGAKNIQYF.

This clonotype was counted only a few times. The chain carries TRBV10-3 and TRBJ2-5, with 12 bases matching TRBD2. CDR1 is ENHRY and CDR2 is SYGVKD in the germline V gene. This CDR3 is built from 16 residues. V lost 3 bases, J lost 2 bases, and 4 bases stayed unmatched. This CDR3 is CAISESGTSGQETQYF. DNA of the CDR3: TGTGCCATCAGTGAATCCGGGACTAGCGGGCAAGAGACCCAGTACTTC.

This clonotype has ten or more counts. CDR3 sequence reads: CASAQGDFNYGYTF. CDR3 in DNA: TGTGCCAGCGCTCAGGGTGATTTTAACTATGGCTACACCTTC. The J gene is TRBJ1-2, the V gene TRBV12-3 or TRBV12-4; tentative D call: TRBD1 (5 bases). Between the trimmed V and J ends, which lost 8 bases and 1 base, there was a span of 14 bases. The CDR3 extends over 14 amino acids.

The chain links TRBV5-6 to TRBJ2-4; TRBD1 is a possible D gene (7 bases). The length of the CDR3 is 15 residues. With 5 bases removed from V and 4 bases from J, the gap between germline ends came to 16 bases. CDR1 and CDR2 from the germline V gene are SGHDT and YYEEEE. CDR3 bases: TGTGCCAGCAGGGAGGGACAGTTAGAGAAAAACATTCAGTACTTC. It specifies CASREGQLEKNIQYF.

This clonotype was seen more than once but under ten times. CDR3 nucleotide sequence: TGTGCCAGCAGACGGACAGAACGACTTAACTATGGCTACACCTTC. Its translation: CASRRTERLNYGYTF. The V gene is TRBV7-2, the J gene TRBJ1-2, with TRBD1 as a possible D gene (6 bases). V lost 6 bases to trimming and J lost 1 base, with 15 bases between them. The germline V gene has CDR1 SGHTA and CDR2 FQGNSA. This CDR3 is 15 amino acids long.

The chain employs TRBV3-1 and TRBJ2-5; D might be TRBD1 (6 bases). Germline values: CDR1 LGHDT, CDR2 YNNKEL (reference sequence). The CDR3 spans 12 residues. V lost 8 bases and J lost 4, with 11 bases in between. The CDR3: CASAQGRETQYF. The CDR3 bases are TGTGCCAGCGCCCAGGGGAGAGAGACCCAGTACTTC.

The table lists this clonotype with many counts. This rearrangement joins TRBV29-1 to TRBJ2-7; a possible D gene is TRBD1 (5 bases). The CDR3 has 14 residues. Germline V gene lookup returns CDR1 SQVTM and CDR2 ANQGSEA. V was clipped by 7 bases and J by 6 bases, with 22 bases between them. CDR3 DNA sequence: TGCAGCGCCGTTCCTTACAGCGTAAGGGGCGAGCAGTACTTC. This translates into CSAVPYSVRGEQYF.

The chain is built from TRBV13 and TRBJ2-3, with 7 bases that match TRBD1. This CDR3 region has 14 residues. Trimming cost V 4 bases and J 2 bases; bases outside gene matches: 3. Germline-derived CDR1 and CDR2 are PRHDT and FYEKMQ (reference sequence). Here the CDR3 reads CASSWGQYTDTQYF. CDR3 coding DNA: TGTGCCAGCAGCTGGGGACAGTACACAGATACGCAGTATTTT.

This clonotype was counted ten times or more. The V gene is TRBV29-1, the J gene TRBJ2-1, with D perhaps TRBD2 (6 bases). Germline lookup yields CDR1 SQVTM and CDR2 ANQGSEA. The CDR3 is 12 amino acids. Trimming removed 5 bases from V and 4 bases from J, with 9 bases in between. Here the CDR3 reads CSVSAGYNEQFF. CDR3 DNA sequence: TGCAGCGTTTCAGCGGGTTACAATGAGCAGTTCTTC.

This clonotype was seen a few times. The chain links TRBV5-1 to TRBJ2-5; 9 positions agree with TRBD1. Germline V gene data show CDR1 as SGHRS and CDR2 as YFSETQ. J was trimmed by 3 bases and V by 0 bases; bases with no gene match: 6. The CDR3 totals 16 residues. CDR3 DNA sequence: TGCGCCAGCAGCTTGGGAGCAGGACAGGGGAAAGAGACCCAGTACTTC. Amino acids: CASSLGAGQGKETQYF.

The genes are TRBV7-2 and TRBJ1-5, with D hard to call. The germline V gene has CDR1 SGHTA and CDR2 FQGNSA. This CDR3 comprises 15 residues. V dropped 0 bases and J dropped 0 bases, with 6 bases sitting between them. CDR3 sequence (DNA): TGTGCCAGCAGCTTAGCGAGGGCTAGCAATCAGCCCCAGCATTTT. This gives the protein CASSLARASNQPQHF.